This T cell receptor beta chain was recorded in a study of CD8+ T cells in alopecia areata. A few counts support this clone. Trimming removed 1 base at V and 1 base at J, with 5 bases between. There are 13 residues in the CDR3. Per germline, CDR1 SGHVS and CDR2 FQNEAQ. cDNA serving as the sequencing template came from extracted, reverse transcribed RNA. Data came from immunoSEQ multiplex PCR; TCRdb stores just in-frame clones and leaves some out. The sample holds 140,000 to 150,000 clones, 80% to 90% seen once. The sequence was collected from a human donor with alopecia areata. This chain links TRBV7-8 with TRBJ2-7, with no clear D. The sample consisted of CD8+ T cells sorted from blood, taken at week 0. This CDR3 is CASSLELSYEQYF. The CDR3 DNA follows: TGTGCCAGCAGCTTAGAACTATCCTACGAGCAGTACTTC.